This TCR beta chain was recorded in a study of blood T cell repertoires in COVID-19. Study-wide background: There were acute and convalescent COVID-19 samples, and they came from the United States, Italy and Spain. PBMCs, B-cell-depleted T cells, or T cells were the source of the cDNA or gDNA that made up the material.

In the authors' methods: Nucleated cell number was recorded as an estimate derived from reference gene primer amplification. Sequencing was performed with immunoSEQ multiplex PCR; in TCRdb, only in-frame clones are kept and a portion is missing. V and J calls plus clone size are reproduced from that table; the DNA served to infer D and trimming. The table shows more than 45,000 clones, with about nine tenths occurring only once. With 3 bases removed from V and 7 bases from J, the gap between germline ends came to 9 bases. CDR3 size: 11 residues. Germline lookup yields CDR1 DFQATT and CDR2 SNEGSKA (reference sequence).

Sequencing was carried out using peripheral blood. This sequence originates from a man aged 55-75 years with acute or convalescent COVID-19. The rearrangement uses TRBV20-1 and TRBJ1-1; D is uncertain. CDR3 amino acids: CSASLSLEAFF. CDR3 in DNA: TGCAGTGCTAGCCTGAGCCTTGAAGCTTTCTTT.